This T cell receptor (beta chain) comes out of a study of a mutant IDH1 vaccine in newly diagnosed glioma. Study-wide background: Visit V12 was conducted at week 35 as the safety follow-up. Visit V13 came later, at week 47.

This clone was seen only a few times. Antigen unknown. Findings and caveats of the study: Alterations occurring in top peripheral T cell clonotypes seemed unrelated to pseudoprogression.

CDR3 length equals 16 residues. In germline, CDR1 is SGHDT, CDR2 YYEEEE. With 4 bases removed from V and 2 bases from J, the gap between germline ends came to 18 bases. The method was immunoSEQ multiplex PCR; TCRdb's version includes in-frame clones alone and lacks a portion of them. Of just over 65,000 clones in the sample, roughly 84% were seen once. Time point of the sample: week 35, safety follow-up. Each dose delivered 300 ug of mutant IDH1 20-mer peptide subcutaneously with imiquimod. The sequenced sample was PBMCs, obtained from a glioma patient whose treatment included an IDH1 peptide vaccine. This clonotype was sampled from a man between 18 and 29 years old with glioma. The chain recombines TRBV5-6 with TRBJ1-1; TRBD1 might be the D (6 bases). The chain's CDR3 is CASSPIWGAENTEAFF. In nucleotides, the CDR3 is TGTGCCAGCAGCCCCATCTGGGGGGCGGAAAACACTGAAGCTTTCTTT.